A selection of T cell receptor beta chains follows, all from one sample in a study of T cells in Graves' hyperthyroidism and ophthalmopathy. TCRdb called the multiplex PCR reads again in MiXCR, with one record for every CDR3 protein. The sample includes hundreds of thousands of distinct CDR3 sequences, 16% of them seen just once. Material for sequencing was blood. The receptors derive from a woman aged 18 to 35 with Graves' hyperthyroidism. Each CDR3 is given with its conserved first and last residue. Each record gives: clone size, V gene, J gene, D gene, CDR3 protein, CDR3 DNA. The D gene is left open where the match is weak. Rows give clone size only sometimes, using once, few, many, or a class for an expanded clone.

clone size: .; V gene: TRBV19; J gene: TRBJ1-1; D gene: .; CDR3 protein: CASREDSMNTEAFF; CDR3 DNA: TGTGCCAGTAGGGAAGACAGCATGAACACTGAAGCTTTCTTT
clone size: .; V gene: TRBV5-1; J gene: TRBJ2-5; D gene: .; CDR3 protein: CASSLAPPGSQETQYF; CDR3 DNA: TGCGCCAGCAGCTTGGCCCCCCCAGGGTCACAAGAGACCCAGTACTTC
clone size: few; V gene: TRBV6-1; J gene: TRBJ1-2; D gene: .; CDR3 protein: CASSPWGGNYGYTF; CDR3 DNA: TGTGCCAGCAGTCCTTGGGGCGGTAACTATGGCTACACCTTC
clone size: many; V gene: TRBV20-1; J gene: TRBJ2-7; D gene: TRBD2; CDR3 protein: CSAGLRIAGGDEQYF; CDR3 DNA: TGCAGTGCTGGCCTCCGGATAGCGGGAGGGGATGAGCAGTACTTC
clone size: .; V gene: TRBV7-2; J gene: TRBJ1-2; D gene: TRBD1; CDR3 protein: CASSLDRGRGYGYTF; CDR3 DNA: TGTGCCAGCAGCTTAGATAGGGGGCGAGGCTATGGCTACACCTTC
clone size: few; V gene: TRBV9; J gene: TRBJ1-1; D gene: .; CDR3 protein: CASSAKQGTEAFF; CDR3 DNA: TGTGCCAGCAGCGCGAAGCAGGGCACTGAAGCTTTCTTT
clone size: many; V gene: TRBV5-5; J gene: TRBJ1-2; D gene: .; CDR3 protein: CASSRGGLLDGYTF; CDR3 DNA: TGTGCCAGCAGCCGAGGGGGGCTCCTTGATGGCTACACCTTC
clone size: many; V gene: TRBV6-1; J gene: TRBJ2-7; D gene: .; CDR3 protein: CASSYAFGYEQYF; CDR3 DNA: TGTGCCAGCAGTTACGCGTTCGGCTACGAGCAGTACTTC
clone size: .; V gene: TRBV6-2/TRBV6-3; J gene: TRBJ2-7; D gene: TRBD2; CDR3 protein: CASSYPFLRTSANYEQYF; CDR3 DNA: TGTGCCAGCAGTTACCCTTTCTTGAGAACTAGCGCAAACTACGAGCAGTACTTC
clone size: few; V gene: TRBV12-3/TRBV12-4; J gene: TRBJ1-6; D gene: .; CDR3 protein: CASSFYFSPLHF; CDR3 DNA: TGTGCCAGCAGTTTCTATTTTTCACCCCTCCACTTT
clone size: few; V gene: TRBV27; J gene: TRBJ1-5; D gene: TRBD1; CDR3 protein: CASSLSGTGANQPQHF; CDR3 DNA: TGTGCCAGCAGTTTATCCGGGACAGGCGCCAATCAGCCCCAGCATTTT
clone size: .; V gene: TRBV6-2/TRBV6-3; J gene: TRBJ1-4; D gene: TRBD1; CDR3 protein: CASRDRNAGVTNEKLFF; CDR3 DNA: TGTGCCAGCCGGGACAGGAACGCGGGGGTAACTAATGAAAAACTGTTTTTT
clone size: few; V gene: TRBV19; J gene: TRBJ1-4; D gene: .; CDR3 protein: CASSIRGALEKLFF; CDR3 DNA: TGTGCCAGTAGTATTCGGGGGGCCTTGGAAAAACTGTTTTTT
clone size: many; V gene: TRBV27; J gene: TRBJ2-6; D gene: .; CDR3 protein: CASSPLQGANVLTF; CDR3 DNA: TGTGCCAGCAGTCCACTGCAGGGGGCCAACGTCCTGACTTTC
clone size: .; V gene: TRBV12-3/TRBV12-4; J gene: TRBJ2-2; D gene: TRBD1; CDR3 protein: CASSWSGGTGELFF; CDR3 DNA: TGTGCCAGCAGTTGGTCAGGGGGCACCGGGGAGCTGTTTTTT
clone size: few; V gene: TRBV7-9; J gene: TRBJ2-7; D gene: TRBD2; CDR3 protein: CASSLSAGAFYEQYF; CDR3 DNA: TGTGCCAGCAGCTTGTCTGCGGGAGCCTTCTACGAGCAGTACTTC
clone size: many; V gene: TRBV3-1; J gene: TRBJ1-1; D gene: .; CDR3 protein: CASSQGGAGKGTEAFF; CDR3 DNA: TGTGCCAGCAGCCAAGGGGGCGCGGGGAAGGGCACTGAAGCTTTCTTT
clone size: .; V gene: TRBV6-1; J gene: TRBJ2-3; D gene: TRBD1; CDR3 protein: CASSKGQGRENTQYF; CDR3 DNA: TGTGCCAGCAGTAAAGGACAGGGACGGGAGAATACGCAGTATTTT
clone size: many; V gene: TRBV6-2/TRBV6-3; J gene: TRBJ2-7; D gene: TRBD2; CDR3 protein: CASSAPGLAAYEQYF; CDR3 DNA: TGTGCCAGCAGCGCCCCGGGACTAGCAGCCTACGAGCAGTACTTC
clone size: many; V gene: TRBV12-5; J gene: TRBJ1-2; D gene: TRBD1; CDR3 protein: CASGFWRIGTGGADPLFYGYTF; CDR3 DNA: TGTGCTAGTGGTTTTTGGAGAATCGGAACAGGGGGCGCAGATCCCCTCTTCTATGGCTACACCTTC
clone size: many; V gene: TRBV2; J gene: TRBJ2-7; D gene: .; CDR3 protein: CASSIDRTSYEQYF; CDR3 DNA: TGTGCCAGCAGTATTGACAGAACCTCCTACGAGCAGTACTTC
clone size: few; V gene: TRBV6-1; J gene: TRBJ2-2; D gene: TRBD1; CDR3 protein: CASKTGTGDTGELFF; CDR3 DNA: TGTGCCAGCAAAACTGGGACAGGGGACACCGGGGAGCTGTTTTTT
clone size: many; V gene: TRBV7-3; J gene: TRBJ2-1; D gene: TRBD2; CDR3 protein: CATSISGGAGDEQFF; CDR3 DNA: TGTGCCACCTCAATTAGCGGGGGGGCAGGGGATGAGCAGTTCTTC
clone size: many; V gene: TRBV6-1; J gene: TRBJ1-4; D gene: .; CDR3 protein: CASSKGTKAVKLFF; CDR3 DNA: TGTGCCAGCAGCAAAGGGACAAAAGCGGTAAAACTGTTTTTT
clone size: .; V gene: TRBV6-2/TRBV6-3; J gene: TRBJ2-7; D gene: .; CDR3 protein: CASSYGAGVPYEQYF; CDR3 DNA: TGTGCCAGCAGTTACGGGGCAGGGGTTCCCTACGAGCAGTACTTC
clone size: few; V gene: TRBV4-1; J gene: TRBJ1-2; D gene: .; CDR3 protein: CASSQVGDIANYGYTF; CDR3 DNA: TGCGCCAGCAGCCAAGTTGGGGACATAGCTAACTATGGCTACACCTTC
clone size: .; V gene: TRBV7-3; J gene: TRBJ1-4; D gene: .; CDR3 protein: CASSLEGVSNEKLFF; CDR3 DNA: TGTGCCAGCAGCTTAGAAGGGGTCTCTAATGAAAAACTGTTTTTT
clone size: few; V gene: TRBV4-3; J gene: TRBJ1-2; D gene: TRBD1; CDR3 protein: CASSQDVPGGGYGYTF; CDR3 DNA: TGCGCCAGCAGCCAAGATGTCCCAGGGGGCGGCTATGGCTACACCTTC
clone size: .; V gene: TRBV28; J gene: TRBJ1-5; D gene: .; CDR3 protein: CASTRGGQRHNQPQHF; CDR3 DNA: TGTGCCAGCACGCGGGGGGGACAAAGACATAATCAGCCCCAGCATTTT
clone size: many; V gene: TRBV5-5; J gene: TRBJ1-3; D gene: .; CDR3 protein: CASSVDSPISGNTIYF; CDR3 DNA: TGTGCCAGCAGCGTTGACAGTCCCATCTCTGGAAACACCATATATTTT
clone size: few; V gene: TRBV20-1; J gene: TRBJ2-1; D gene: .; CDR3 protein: CSASGELDGEQFF; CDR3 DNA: TGCAGTGCTAGCGGGGAATTGGATGGTGAGCAGTTCTTC
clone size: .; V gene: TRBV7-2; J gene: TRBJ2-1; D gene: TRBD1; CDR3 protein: CASSLRTGYDEQFF; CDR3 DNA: TGTGCCAGCAGCCTTAGGACAGGGTACGATGAGCAGTTCTTC
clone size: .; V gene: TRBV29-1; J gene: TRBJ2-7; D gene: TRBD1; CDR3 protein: CSATGTGEQYF; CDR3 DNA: TGCAGCGCTACCGGGACAGGCGAGCAGTACTTC
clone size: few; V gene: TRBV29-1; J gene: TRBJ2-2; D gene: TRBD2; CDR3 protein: CSVGTSGGPGELFF; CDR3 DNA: TGCAGCGTGGGAACTAGCGGGGGGCCCGGGGAGCTGTTTTTT
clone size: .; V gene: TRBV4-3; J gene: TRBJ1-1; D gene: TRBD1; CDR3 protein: CASSQGLQGARTEAFF; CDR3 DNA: TGCGCCAGCAGCCAGGGTCTACAGGGGGCGCGCACTGAAGCTTTCTTT
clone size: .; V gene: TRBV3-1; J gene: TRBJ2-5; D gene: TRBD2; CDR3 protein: CASSPPGLATETQYF; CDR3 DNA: TGTGCCAGCAGCCCCCCGGGACTAGCTACGGAGACCCAGTACTTC
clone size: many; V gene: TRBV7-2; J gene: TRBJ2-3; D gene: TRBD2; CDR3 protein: CATSVASGSSDTQYF; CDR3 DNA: TGTGCCACCTCGGTGGCTAGCGGGAGCTCTGATACGCAGTATTTT
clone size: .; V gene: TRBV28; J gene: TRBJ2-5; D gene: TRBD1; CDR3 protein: CASSPYGTGNQETQYF; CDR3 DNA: TGTGCCAGCAGCCCCTATGGGACAGGGAATCAAGAGACCCAGTACTTC
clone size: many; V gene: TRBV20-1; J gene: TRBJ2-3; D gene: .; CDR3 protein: CSARDWSAIRTDTQYF; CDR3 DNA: TGCAGTGCTAGAGATTGGAGTGCCATTCGCACAGATACGCAGTATTTT
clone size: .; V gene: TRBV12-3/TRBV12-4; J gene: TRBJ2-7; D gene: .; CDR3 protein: CASSQMGAYEQYF; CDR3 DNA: TGTGCCAGCAGCCAGATGGGGGCCTACGAGCAGTACTTC
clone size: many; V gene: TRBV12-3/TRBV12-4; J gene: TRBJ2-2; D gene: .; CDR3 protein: CASSFDDRAGELFF; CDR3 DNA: TGTGCCAGCAGTTTCGACGATCGAGCCGGGGAGCTGTTTTTT
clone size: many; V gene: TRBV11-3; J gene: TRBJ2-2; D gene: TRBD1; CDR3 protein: CASSLTTGALSGTGELFF; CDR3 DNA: TGTGCCAGCAGCTTAACGACAGGGGCCCTCTCTGGCACCGGGGAGCTGTTTTTT
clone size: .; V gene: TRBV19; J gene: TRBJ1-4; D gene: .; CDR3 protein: CATRGRLPAANEKLFF; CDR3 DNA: TGTGCCACCCGAGGTCGGTTGCCAGCCGCTAATGAAAAACTGTTTTTT
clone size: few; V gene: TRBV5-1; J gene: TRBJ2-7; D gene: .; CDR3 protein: CASSSRDAAYEQYF; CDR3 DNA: TGCGCCAGCAGCTCCCGGGACGCAGCCTACGAGCAGTACTTC
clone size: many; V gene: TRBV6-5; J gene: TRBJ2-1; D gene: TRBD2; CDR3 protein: CASSYIRGGGSSYNEQFF; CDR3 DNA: TGTGCCAGCAGTTACATTCGGGGCGGGGGGAGCTCCTACAATGAGCAGTTCTTC
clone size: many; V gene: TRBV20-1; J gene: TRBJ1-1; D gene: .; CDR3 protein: CSAPPGLTEAFF; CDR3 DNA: TGCAGTGCTCCCCCGGGGTTGACTGAAGCTTTCTTT
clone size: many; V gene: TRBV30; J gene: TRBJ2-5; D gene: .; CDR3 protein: CAWRKEATETQYF; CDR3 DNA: TGTGCCTGGAGAAAAGAGGCCACGGAGACCCAGTACTTC
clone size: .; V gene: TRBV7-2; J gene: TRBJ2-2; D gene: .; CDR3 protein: CASSFSLEVGELFF; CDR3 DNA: TGTGCCAGCAGCTTTAGTCTGGAAGTCGGGGAGCTGTTTTTT
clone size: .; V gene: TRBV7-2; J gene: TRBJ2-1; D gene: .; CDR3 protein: CASSPRTQFNNEQFF; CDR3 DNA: TGTGCCAGCAGCCCCAGGACCCAATTTAACAATGAGCAGTTCTTC
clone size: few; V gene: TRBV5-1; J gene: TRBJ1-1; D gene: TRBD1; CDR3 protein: CASSQTGENTEAFF; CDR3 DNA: TGTGCCAGCAGCCAAACAGGGGAGAACACTGAAGCTTTCTTT
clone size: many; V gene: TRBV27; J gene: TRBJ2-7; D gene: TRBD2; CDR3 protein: CASEAGGEQYF; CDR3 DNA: TGTGCCAGCGAGGCGGGGGGCGAGCAGTACTTC
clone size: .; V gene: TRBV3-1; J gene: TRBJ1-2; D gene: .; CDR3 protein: CASSQFAGGANYGYTF; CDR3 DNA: TGTGCCAGCAGCCAGTTCGCAGGCGGAGCTAACTATGGCTACACCTTC
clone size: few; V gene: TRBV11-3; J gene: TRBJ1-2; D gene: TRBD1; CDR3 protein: CASSSVTGGSTTNYGYTF; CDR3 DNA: TGTGCCAGCAGCTCCGTTACAGGGGGCTCCACCACTAACTATGGCTACACCTTC
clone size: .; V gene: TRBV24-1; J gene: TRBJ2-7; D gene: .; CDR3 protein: CATSDCQGGSYEQYF; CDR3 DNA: TGTGCCACCAGTGATTGTCAGGGTGGAAGTTACGAGCAGTACTTC
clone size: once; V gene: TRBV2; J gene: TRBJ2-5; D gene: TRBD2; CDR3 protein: CASSESGDRQETQYF; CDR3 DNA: TGTGCCAGCAGCGAGAGCGGGGACCGCCAAGAGACCCAGTACTTC
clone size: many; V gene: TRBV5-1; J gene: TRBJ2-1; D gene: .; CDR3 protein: CASSSTPDRYNEQFF; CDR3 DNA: TGCGCCAGCAGCTCCACGCCGGACAGATACAATGAGCAGTTCTTC